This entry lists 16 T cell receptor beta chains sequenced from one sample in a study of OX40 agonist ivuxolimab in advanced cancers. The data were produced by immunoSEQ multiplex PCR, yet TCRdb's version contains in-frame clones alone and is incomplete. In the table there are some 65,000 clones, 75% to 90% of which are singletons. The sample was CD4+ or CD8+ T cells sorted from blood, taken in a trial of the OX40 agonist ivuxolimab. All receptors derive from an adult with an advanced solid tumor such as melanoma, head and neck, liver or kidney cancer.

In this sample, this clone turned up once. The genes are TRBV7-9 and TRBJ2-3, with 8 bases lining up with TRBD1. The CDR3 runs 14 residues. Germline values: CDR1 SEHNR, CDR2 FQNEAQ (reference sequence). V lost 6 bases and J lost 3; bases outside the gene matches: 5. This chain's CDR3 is CASRGTGWTDTQYF. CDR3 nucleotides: TGTGCCAGCAGAGGGACAGGATGGACAGATACGCAGTATTTT.

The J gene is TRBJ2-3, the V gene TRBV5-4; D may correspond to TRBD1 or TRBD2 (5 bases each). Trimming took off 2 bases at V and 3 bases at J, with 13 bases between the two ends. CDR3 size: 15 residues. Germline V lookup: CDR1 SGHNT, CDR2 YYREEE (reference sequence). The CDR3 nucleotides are TGTGCCAGCAGCTTAAACCGGGGCCAAACAGATACGCAGTATTTT. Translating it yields CASSLNRGQTDTQYF. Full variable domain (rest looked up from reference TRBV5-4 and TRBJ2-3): ETGVTQSPTHLIKTRGQQVTLRCSSQSGHNTVSWYQQALGQGPQFIFQYYREEENGRGNFPPRFSGLQFPNYSSELNVNALELDDSALYLCASSLNRGQTDTQYFGPGTRLTVL.

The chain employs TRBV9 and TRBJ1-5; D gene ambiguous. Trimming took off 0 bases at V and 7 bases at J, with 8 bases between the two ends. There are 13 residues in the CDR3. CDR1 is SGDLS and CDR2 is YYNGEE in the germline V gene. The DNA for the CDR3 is TGTGCCAGCAGCGTAGCAAGCGGGCAGCCCCAGCATTTT. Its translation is CASSVASGQPQHF.

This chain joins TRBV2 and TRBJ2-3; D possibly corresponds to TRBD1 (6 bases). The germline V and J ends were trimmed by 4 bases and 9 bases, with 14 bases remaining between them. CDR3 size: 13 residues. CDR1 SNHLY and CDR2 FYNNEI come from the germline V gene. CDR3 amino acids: CASSVTGENTQYF. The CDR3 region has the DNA TGTGCCAGCAGTGTGACAGGAGAGAACACGCAGTATTTT.

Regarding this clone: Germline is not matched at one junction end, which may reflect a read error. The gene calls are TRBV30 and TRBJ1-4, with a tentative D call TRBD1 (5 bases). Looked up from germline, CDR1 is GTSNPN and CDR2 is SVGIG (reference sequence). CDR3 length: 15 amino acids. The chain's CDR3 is CAWSGDLEGPQKTVF. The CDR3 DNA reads TGTGCCTGGAGTGGAGATTTGGAGGGACCTCAAAAAACTGTTTTT.

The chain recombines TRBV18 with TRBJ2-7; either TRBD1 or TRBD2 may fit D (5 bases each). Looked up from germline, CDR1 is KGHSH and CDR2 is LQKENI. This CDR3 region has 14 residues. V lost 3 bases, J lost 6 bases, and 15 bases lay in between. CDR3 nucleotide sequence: TGTGCCAGCTCACCCGGAGCCGGGGCGCGCGAGCAGTACTTC. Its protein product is CASSPGAGAREQYF. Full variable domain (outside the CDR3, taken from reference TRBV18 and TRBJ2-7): NAGVMQNPRHLVRRRGQEARLRCSPMKGHSHVYWYRQLPEEGLKFMVYLQKENIIDESGMPKERFSAEFPKEGPSILRIQQVVRGDSAAYFCASSPGAGAREQYFGPGTRLTVT.

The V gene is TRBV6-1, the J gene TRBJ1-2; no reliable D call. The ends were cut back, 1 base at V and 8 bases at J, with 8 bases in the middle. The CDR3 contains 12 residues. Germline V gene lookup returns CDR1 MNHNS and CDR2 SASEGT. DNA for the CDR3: TGTGCCAGCAGTGAAGTCAGGAACGGCTACACCTTC. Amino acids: CASSEVRNGYTF.

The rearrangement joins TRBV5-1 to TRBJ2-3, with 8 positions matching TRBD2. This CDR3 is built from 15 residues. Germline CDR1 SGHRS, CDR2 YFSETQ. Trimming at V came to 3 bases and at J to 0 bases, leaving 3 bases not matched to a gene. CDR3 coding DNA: TGCGCCAGCAGCTCTATAGCGGGAAGCACAGATACGCAGTATTTT. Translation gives CASSSIAGSTDTQYF.

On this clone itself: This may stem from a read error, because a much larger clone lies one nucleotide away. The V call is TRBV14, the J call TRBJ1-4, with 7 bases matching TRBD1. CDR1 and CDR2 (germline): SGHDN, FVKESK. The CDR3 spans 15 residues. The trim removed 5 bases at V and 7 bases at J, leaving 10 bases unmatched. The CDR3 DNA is TGTGCCAGCAGCGAGAAAGGGGGCGCGGGTGAAAAACTGTTTTTT. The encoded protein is CASSEKGGAGEKLFF.

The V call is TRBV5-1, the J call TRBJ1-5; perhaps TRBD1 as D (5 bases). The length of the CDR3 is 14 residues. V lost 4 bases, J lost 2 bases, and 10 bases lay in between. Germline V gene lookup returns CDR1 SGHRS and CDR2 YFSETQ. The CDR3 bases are TGCGCCAGCAGCGCCGGGGGGGGCAATCAGCCCCAGCATTTT. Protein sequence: CASSAGGGNQPQHF.

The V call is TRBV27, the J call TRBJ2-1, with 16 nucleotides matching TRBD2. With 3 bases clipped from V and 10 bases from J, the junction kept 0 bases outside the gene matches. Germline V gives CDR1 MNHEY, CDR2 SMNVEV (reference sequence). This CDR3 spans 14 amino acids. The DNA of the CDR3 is TGTGCCAGCAGTTTGGGACTAGCGGGAGGGGAGCAGTTCTTC. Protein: CASSLGLAGGEQFF.

CDR3 bases: TGTGCCAGCAGCCAAGATCTACAGTTCTCTGGAAACACCATATATTTT. It translates to CASSQDLQFSGNTIYF. The gene calls are TRBV4-2 and TRBJ1-3; D gene ambiguous. The CDR3 totals 16 residues. The germline V gene has CDR1 LGHNA and CDR2 YNFKEQ. V gave up 0 bases and J gave up 0 bases, with 9 bases separating them.

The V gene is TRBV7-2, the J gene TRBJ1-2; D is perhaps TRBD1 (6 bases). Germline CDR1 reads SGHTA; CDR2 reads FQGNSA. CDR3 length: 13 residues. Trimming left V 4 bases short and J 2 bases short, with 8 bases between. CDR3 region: CASSWDTNYGYTF. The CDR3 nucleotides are TGTGCCAGCAGCTGGGACACCAACTATGGCTACACCTTC.

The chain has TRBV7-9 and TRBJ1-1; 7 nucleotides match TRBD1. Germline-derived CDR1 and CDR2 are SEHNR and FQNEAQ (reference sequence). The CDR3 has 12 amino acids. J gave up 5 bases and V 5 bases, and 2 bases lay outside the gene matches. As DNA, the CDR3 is TGTGCCAGCAGCACGACAGGGACTGAAGCTTTCTTT. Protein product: CASSTTGTEAFF.

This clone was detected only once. The CDR3 coding sequence is TGTGCCAGCACCCGGGACATTGGAACCAATTCACCCCTCCACTTT. Translated, it gives CASTRDIGTNSPLHF. The V and J genes are TRBV9 and TRBJ1-6; perhaps TRBD1 as D (6 bases). Trimming removed 6 bases from V and 7 bases from J, with 17 bases in between. This CDR3 comprises 15 residues. CDR1 and CDR2 (germline): SGDLS, YYNGEE.

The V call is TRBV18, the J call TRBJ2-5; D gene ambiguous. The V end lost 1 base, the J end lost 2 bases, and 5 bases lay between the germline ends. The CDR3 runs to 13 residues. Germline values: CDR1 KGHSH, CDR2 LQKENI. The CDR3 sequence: CASSPRTQETQYF. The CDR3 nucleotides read TGTGCCAGCTCACCACGGACGCAAGAGACCCAGTACTTC. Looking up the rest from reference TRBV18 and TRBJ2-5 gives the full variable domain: NAGVMQNPRHLVRRRGQEARLRCSPMKGHSHVYWYRQLPEEGLKFMVYLQKENIIDESGMPKERFSAEFPKEGPSILRIQQVVRGDSAAYFCASSPRTQETQYFGPGTRLLVL.